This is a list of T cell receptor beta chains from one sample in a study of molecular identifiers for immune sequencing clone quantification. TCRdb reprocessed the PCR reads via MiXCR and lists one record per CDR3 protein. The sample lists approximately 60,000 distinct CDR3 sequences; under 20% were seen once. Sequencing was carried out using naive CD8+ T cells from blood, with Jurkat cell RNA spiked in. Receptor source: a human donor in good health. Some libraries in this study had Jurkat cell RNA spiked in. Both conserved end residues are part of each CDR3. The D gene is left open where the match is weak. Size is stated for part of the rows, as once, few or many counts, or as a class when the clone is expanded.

CDR3aa: CVSSLLKTEQYF
CDR3nt: TGTGTCAGCAGCTTATTGAAGACCGAGCAGTACTTC
v_gene: TRBV13
d_gene: NA
j_gene: TRBJ2-7
abundance: NA

CDR3aa: CASSLGQGAGELFF
CDR3nt: TGTGCCAGCAGCTTAGGACAGGGAGCCGGGGAGCTGTTTTTT
v_gene: TRBV7-8
d_gene: TRBD1
j_gene: TRBJ2-2
abundance: many

CDR3aa: CASSQGRDEQFF
CDR3nt: TGCGCCAGCAGCCAAGGTAGGGATGAGCAGTTCTTC
v_gene: TRBV4-1
d_gene: NA
j_gene: TRBJ2-1
abundance: few

CDR3aa: CASSLGPIAGSTDTQYF
CDR3nt: TGTGCCAGCAGCTTAGGTCCAATAGCGGGAAGCACAGATACGCAGTATTTT
v_gene: TRBV7-9
d_gene: TRBD2
j_gene: TRBJ2-3
abundance: many

CDR3aa: CASKSGMGIYEQYF
CDR3nt: TGTGCCAGCAAAAGCGGGATGGGAATCTACGAGCAGTACTTC
v_gene: TRBV11-2
d_gene: TRBD2
j_gene: TRBJ2-7
abundance: NA

CDR3aa: CASSLSGVRGAGANVLTF
CDR3nt: TGTGCCAGCAGTTTATCGGGCGTGAGGGGAGCTGGGGCCAACGTCCTGACTTTC
v_gene: TRBV27
d_gene: NA
j_gene: TRBJ2-6
abundance: many

CDR3aa: CASSYSSAANTGELFF
CDR3nt: TGTGCCAGCAGTTACTCGTCGGCTGCGAACACCGGGGAGCTGTTTTTT
v_gene: TRBV6-6
d_gene: NA
j_gene: TRBJ2-2
abundance: medium-sized

CDR3aa: CASSPTGMNTEAFF
CDR3nt: TGTGCCAGCAGTCCGACAGGGATGAACACTGAAGCTTTCTTT
v_gene: TRBV28
d_gene: TRBD1
j_gene: TRBJ1-1
abundance: many

CDR3aa: CSARDISTNNQPPHF
CDR3nt: TGCAGTGCTAGAGATATTTCCACCAACAATCAGCCCCCGCATTTT
v_gene: TRBV20-1
d_gene: NA
j_gene: TRBJ1-5
abundance: NA

CDR3aa: CASSPPSSSGANVLTF
CDR3nt: TGTGCCAGCAGTCCTCCAAGCAGCTCTGGGGCCAACGTCCTGACTTTC
v_gene: TRBV12-3/TRBV12-4
d_gene: NA
j_gene: TRBJ2-6
abundance: many

CDR3aa: CASSPIGYTGELFF
CDR3nt: TGTGCCAGCAGCCCAATCGGGTACACCGGGGAGCTGTTTTTT
v_gene: TRBV7-3
d_gene: NA
j_gene: TRBJ2-2
abundance: many

CDR3aa: CASSEEGLAGETQCF
CDR3nt: TGTGCCAGCAGCGAAGAAGGGCTAGCGGGTGAGACCCAGTGCTTC
v_gene: TRBV14
d_gene: TRBD2
j_gene: TRBJ2-5
abundance: NA

CDR3aa: CASSFLRAGGVYEQYF
CDR3nt: TGTGCCAGCAGTTTTCTCCGAGCGGGAGGGGTCTACGAGCAGTACTTC
v_gene: TRBV12-3/TRBV12-4
d_gene: TRBD2
j_gene: TRBJ2-7
abundance: NA

CDR3aa: CAISEPGSGGHEQYF
CDR3nt: TGTGCCATCAGTGAGCCAGGGTCCGGGGGCCACGAGCAGTACTTC
v_gene: TRBV10-3
d_gene: NA
j_gene: TRBJ2-7
abundance: many

CDR3aa: CSVSTGNTEAFF
CDR3nt: TGCAGCGTGTCCACAGGGAACACTGAAGCTTTCTTT
v_gene: TRBV29-1
d_gene: NA
j_gene: TRBJ1-1
abundance: many

CDR3aa: CAISELGVAAGPYEQYF
CDR3nt: TGTGCCATCAGTGAGCTGGGGGTGGCTGCGGGTCCCTACGAGCAGTACTTC
v_gene: TRBV10-3
d_gene: NA
j_gene: TRBJ2-7
abundance: many

CDR3aa: CASSLAPHRSSTDTQYF
CDR3nt: TGTGCCAGCAGCTTAGCTCCCCACCGATCTAGCACAGATACGCAGTATTTT
v_gene: TRBV7-2
d_gene: NA
j_gene: TRBJ2-3
abundance: many

CDR3aa: CASSYRGMGNQPQHF
CDR3nt: TGTGCCAGCAGTTACCGGGGGATGGGCAATCAGCCCCAGCATTTT
v_gene: TRBV6-6
d_gene: NA
j_gene: TRBJ1-5
abundance: many

CDR3aa: CSARGVAGGGVADTQYF
CDR3nt: TGCAGTGCTAGAGGGGTAGCGGGAGGTGGTGTGGCAGATACGCAGTATTTT
v_gene: TRBV20-1
d_gene: TRBD2
j_gene: TRBJ2-3
abundance: many

CDR3aa: CSGRLGNIQYF
CDR3nt: TGCAGCGGACGGTTGGGGAACATTCAGTACTTC
v_gene: TRBV29-1
d_gene: NA
j_gene: TRBJ2-4
abundance: many

CDR3aa: CASRSPGLAGGYNEQFF
CDR3nt: TGTGCCAGCAGGTCGCCGGGACTAGCGGGAGGATACAATGAGCAGTTCTTC
v_gene: TRBV5-5
d_gene: TRBD2
j_gene: TRBJ2-1
abundance: NA

CDR3aa: CASSKTRSYEQYF
CDR3nt: TGTGCCAGCAGTAAGACTCGCTCCTACGAGCAGTACTTC
v_gene: TRBV3-1
d_gene: NA
j_gene: TRBJ2-7
abundance: few

CDR3aa: CASSLIPLAGGPTDTQYF
CDR3nt: TGTGCCAGCAGCTTAATCCCGCTAGCGGGAGGTCCCACAGATACGCAGTATTTT
v_gene: TRBV7-2
d_gene: TRBD2
j_gene: TRBJ2-3
abundance: many

CDR3aa: CASSQGSAASSYNEQFF
CDR3nt: TGCGCCAGCAGCCAAGGGTCCGCGGCGAGCTCCTACAATGAGCAGTTCTTC
v_gene: TRBV4-3
d_gene: NA
j_gene: TRBJ2-1
abundance: many

CDR3aa: CSARDAGRTSGSANDEQFF
CDR3nt: TGCAGTGCTAGAGATGCAGGAAGGACTAGCGGGAGTGCTAACGATGAGCAGTTCTTC
v_gene: TRBV20-1
d_gene: TRBD2
j_gene: TRBJ2-1
abundance: many

CDR3aa: CASSSGGTYQETQYF
CDR3nt: TGTGCCAGCAGCTCCGGAGGGACGTACCAAGAGACCCAGTACTTC
v_gene: TRBV7-9
d_gene: NA
j_gene: TRBJ2-5
abundance: NA

CDR3aa: CASSREGGGAQETQYF
CDR3nt: TGTGCCAGCAGCCGAGAAGGGGGGGGGGCGCAAGAGACCCAGTACTTC
v_gene: TRBV9
d_gene: NA
j_gene: TRBJ2-5
abundance: NA

CDR3aa: CASSLLGHNEQFF
CDR3nt: TGTGCCAGCAGTTTATTGGGCCACAATGAGCAGTTCTTC
v_gene: TRBV27
d_gene: NA
j_gene: TRBJ2-1
abundance: few

CDR3aa: CASSPTALSYEQYF
CDR3nt: TGTGCCAGCAGTCCCACCGCCCTCTCCTACGAGCAGTACTTC
v_gene: TRBV27
d_gene: NA
j_gene: TRBJ2-7
abundance: many

CDR3aa: CASSQIESGSGGTDTQYF
CDR3nt: TGTGCCAGCAGCCAAATCGAAAGCGGGAGCGGGGGGACAGATACGCAGTATTTT
v_gene: TRBV4-2
d_gene: TRBD2
j_gene: TRBJ2-3
abundance: many

CDR3aa: CASSLGPGDEQFF
CDR3nt: TGTGCCAGCAGCTTAGGACCGGGGGATGAGCAGTTCTTC
v_gene: TRBV7-9
d_gene: NA
j_gene: TRBJ2-1
abundance: many

CDR3aa: CASSLAPLDSRPTEAFF
CDR3nt: TGCGCCAGCAGCTTGGCCCCCCTCGACAGTAGACCCACTGAAGCTTTCTTT
v_gene: TRBV5-1
d_gene: NA
j_gene: TRBJ1-1
abundance: once

CDR3aa: CASSLGEETEYF
CDR3nt: TGTGCTAGCAGCTTAGGGGAAGAGACCGAGTACTTC
v_gene: TRBV7-2
d_gene: NA
j_gene: TRBJ2-5
abundance: NA

CDR3aa: CASRFKGLVETQYF
CDR3nt: TGTGCAAGTCGCTTCAAGGGTCTGGTGGAGACCCAGTACTTC
v_gene: TRBV12-2
d_gene: NA
j_gene: TRBJ2-5
abundance: NA

CDR3aa: CSARARTSGSSTDTQYF
CDR3nt: TGCAGTGCTAGAGCCCGGACTAGCGGGAGTAGCACAGATACGCAGTATTTT
v_gene: TRBV20-1
d_gene: TRBD2
j_gene: TRBJ2-3
abundance: many

CDR3aa: CASSLYGLAGVPNEQFF
CDR3nt: TGTGCCAGCAGTTTATATGGACTTGCGGGAGTGCCCAATGAGCAGTTCTTC
v_gene: TRBV27
d_gene: TRBD2
j_gene: TRBJ2-1
abundance: many

CDR3aa: CASSLGPEVNTEAFF
CDR3nt: TGTGCCAGCAGCTTAGGCCCCGAGGTGAACACTGAAGCTTTCTTT
v_gene: TRBV13
d_gene: NA
j_gene: TRBJ1-1
abundance: NA

CDR3aa: CASSLVGEGTGELFF
CDR3nt: TGTGCCAGCAGCTTGGTGGGAGAGGGTACCGGGGAGCTGTTTTTT
v_gene: TRBV5-4
d_gene: NA
j_gene: TRBJ2-2
abundance: many

CDR3aa: CASSGLANVLTF
CDR3nt: TGTGCCAGCAGTGGCCTGGCCAACGTCCTGACTTTC
v_gene: TRBV12-3/TRBV12-4
d_gene: NA
j_gene: TRBJ2-6
abundance: few

CDR3aa: CAIRELAPEENNEQFF
CDR3nt: TGTGCCATCAGAGAACTAGCGCCCGAGGAAAACAATGAGCAGTTCTTC
v_gene: TRBV10-3
d_gene: TRBD2
j_gene: TRBJ2-1
abundance: many

CDR3aa: CASSVGGHSEQFF
CDR3nt: TGTGCCAGCAGCGTAGGAGGACATAGTGAGCAGTTCTTC
v_gene: TRBV9
d_gene: NA
j_gene: TRBJ2-1
abundance: many

CDR3aa: CSARDLQHLLNTEAFF
CDR3nt: TGCAGTGCTAGAGATTTACAACACCTTTTAAACACTGAAGCTTTCTTT
v_gene: TRBV20-1
d_gene: NA
j_gene: TRBJ1-1
abundance: many

CDR3aa: CASSQDGSFWYEQYF
CDR3nt: TGCGCCAGCAGCCAAGATGGAAGTTTCTGGTACGAGCAGTACTTC
v_gene: TRBV4-3
d_gene: NA
j_gene: TRBJ2-7
abundance: many

CDR3aa: CASSADPTGVNNYGYTF
CDR3nt: TGTGCCAGCAGCGCGGATCCCACAGGGGTAAATAACTATGGCTACACCTTC
v_gene: TRBV9
d_gene: TRBD1
j_gene: TRBJ1-2
abundance: many

CDR3aa: CASRASRDSPFTDTQYF
CDR3nt: TGTGCCAGCAGAGCGTCTCGGGACTCTCCCTTCACAGATACGCAGTATTTT
v_gene: TRBV7-2
d_gene: NA
j_gene: TRBJ2-3
abundance: medium-sized

CDR3aa: CASRAGTEAFF
CDR3nt: TGTGCCAGCAGGGCGGGCACTGAAGCTTTCTTT
v_gene: TRBV7-8
d_gene: NA
j_gene: TRBJ1-1
abundance: NA